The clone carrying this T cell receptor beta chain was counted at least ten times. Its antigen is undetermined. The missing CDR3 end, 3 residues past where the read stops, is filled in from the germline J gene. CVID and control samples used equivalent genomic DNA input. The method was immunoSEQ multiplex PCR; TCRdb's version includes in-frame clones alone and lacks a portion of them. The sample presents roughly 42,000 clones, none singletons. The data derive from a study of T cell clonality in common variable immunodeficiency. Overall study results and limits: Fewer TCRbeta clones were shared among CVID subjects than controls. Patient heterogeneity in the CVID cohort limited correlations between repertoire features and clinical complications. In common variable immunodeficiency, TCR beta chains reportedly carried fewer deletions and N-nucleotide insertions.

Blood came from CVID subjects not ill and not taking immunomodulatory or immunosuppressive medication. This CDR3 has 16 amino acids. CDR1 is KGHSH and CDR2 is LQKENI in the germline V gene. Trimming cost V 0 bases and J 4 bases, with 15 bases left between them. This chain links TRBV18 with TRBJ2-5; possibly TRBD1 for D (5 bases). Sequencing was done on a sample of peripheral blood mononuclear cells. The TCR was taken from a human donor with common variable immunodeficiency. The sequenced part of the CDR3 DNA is TGTGCCAGCTCACCACCGGATCCGGGCAGGGTAGAGACC. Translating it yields CASSPPDPGRVET. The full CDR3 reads CASSPPDPGRVETQYF.